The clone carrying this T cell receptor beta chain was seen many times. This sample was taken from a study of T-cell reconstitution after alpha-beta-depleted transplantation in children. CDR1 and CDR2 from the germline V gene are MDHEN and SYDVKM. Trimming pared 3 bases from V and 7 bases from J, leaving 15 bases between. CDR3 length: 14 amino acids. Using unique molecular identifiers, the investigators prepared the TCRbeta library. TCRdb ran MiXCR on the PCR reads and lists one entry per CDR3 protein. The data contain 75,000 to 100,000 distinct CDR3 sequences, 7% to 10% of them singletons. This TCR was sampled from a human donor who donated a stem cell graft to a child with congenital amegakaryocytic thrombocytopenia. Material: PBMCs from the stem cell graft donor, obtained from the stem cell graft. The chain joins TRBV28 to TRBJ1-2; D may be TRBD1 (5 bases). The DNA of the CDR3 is TGTGCCAGCAGTTTGGTGGGGGGGTTTATTGGCTACACCTTC. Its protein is CASSLVGGFIGYTF.